These T cell receptor beta chains were read from a single sample in a study of Ad26.COV2.S vaccination and SARS-CoV-2 variants. Measured with immunoSEQ multiplex PCR; TCRdb has only the in-frame clones, and not every one. The table lists approximately 480,000 clones, about 83% of them singletons. Sequenced here: peripheral blood, sampled in a trial of Ad26.COV2.S vaccine versus placebo. These receptors were collected from a person between 18 and 65 years old who received the Ad26.COV2.S COVID-19 vaccine or a placebo. CDR3s include the opening cysteine and the closing phenylalanine or tryptophan. Fields, in order: D gene, V gene, J gene, CDR3 length, clone size, CDR3 DNA, CDR3 protein. The D gene is left open where the match is weak. Clone size, where shown, is once, few, many, or a class for clones that have expanded.

TRBD2	TRBV6-2/TRBV6-3	TRBJ2-7	16	-	TGTGCCAGCAGTTCCTACCTCGTTAGCGGGTCGGTCGAGCAGTACTTC	CASSSYLVSGSVEQYF
-	TRBV6-2/TRBV6-3	TRBJ2-1	12	-	TGTGCCAGCAGCAACTCCTACAATGAGCAGTTCTTC	CASSNSYNEQFF
-	TRBV19	TRBJ1-5	13	many	TGTGCCAGTAGCCCCGACAGAAATCAGCCCCAGCATTTT	CASSPDRNQPQHF
TRBD2	TRBV20-1	TRBJ2-3	14	-	TGCAGTGCTAGTTTAGCGGGAGTATCAGATACGCAGTATTTT	CSASLAGVSDTQYF
-	TRBV29-1	TRBJ1-2	11	-	TGCAGCGTTGAAGGGGGGTATGGCTACACCTTC	CSVEGGYGYTF
TRBD1	TRBV30	TRBJ2-7	13	-	TGTGCCTGGGGATCTTACACAGGGGGCGAGCAGTACTTC	CAWGSYTGGEQYF
TRBD2	TRBV28	TRBJ2-7	20	-	TGTGCCAGCAGTTTATGGGGCCGACGTGCGGGAGCGCAATTCTCCTACGAGCAGTACTTC	CASSLWGRRAGAQFSYEQYF
-	TRBV19	TRBJ1-3	15	few	TGTGCCAGTAGTATAGGGGTTGACGCTGGAAACACCATATATTTT	CASSIGVDAGNTIYF
TRBD1	TRBV7-9	TRBJ2-7	13	-	TGTGCCAGCAGCTTAATGAGGGGGCGAGAGCAGTACTTC	CASSLMRGREQYF
-	TRBV6-5	TRBJ2-5	14	-	TGTGCCAGCAGTTATAGCGGCGTAAAAGAGACCCAGTACTTC	CASSYSGVKETQYF
-	TRBV7-9	TRBJ2-3	15	-	TGTGCCAGCAGCTTAGTATCTGGACAGACAGATACGCAGTATTTT	CASSLVSGQTDTQYF
TRBD1	TRBV6-5	TRBJ1-4	14	-	TGTGCCAGCATCTACCGGGACAGGGGGCTAAAACTGTTTTTT	CASIYRDRGLKLFF
TRBD1	TRBV3-1/TRBV3-2	TRBJ1-6	15	-	TGTGCCAGCAGCCAAACGGGACAGGGCTATTCACCCCTCCACTTT	CASSQTGQGYSPLHF
-	TRBV9	TRBJ2-1	15	-	TGTGCCAGCAGCGATCACGGGAATACCTACAATGAGCAGTTCTTC	CASSDHGNTYNEQFF
-	TRBV30	TRBJ2-3	13	-	TGTGCCTGGAGCCCCCAGGTCCAGGATACGCAGTATTTT	CAWSPQVQDTQYF
-	TRBV6-5	TRBJ1-1	15	-	TGTGCCAGCAGTCCCCCCCAGACAGGCAACACTGAAGCTTTCTTT	CASSPPQTGNTEAFF
-	TRBV7-3	TRBJ1-1	15	-	TGTGCCAGCAGCTTACATCCCAGGCATGGCACTGAAGCTTTCTTT	CASSLHPRHGTEAFF
TRBD1	TRBV3-1/TRBV3-2	TRBJ2-1	14	-	TGTGCCAGCAGCCATACAGGGGGCTACAATGAGCAGTTCTTC	CASSHTGGYNEQFF
TRBD2	TRBV9	TRBJ2-2	15	-	TGTGCCAGCAGCGTAAGCGGGGCCTACACCGGGGAGCTGTTTTTT	CASSVSGAYTGELFF
TRBD1	TRBV6-5	TRBJ1-2	15	-	TGTGCCAGCAGTCATACTGGGCAGGGGGACTATGGCTACACCTTC	CASSHTGQGDYGYTF
TRBD2	TRBV4-1	TRBJ2-1	17	-	TGCGCCAGCAGCCAAGGCCGTTGGGCTAGCGGAAACAATGAGCAGTTCTTC	CASSQGRWASGNNEQFF
-	TRBV4-3	TRBJ2-7	15	-	TGCGCCAGCAGCCAAGAGATGGTTGAATCCTACGAGCAGTACTTC	CASSQEMVESYEQYF
-	TRBV7-2	TRBJ2-1	15	once	TGTGCCAGCAGTCGGGACGAGGGAGGTTCCAATGAGCAGTTCTTC	CASSRDEGGSNEQFF
TRBD2	TRBV18	TRBJ2-7	15	-	TGTGCCAGCTCACCACTAGCGGGAGCTGGCCTCGAGCAGTACTTC	CASSPLAGAGLEQYF
-	TRBV27	TRBJ1-4	15	-	TGTGCCAGCAGCTGGGGGGGAAGGCCTAATGAAAAACTGTTTTTT	CASSWGGRPNEKLFF
TRBD1	TRBV9	TRBJ2-7	15	few	TGTGCCAGCAGCGACGGGACAGAACCTTCCTACGAGCAGTACTTC	CASSDGTEPSYEQYF